This T cell receptor (beta chain) was identified during a study of graft-versus-host responses after intestinal transplantation. Only in-frame clones appear in the TCRdb table, and some are missing; sequencing was by immunoSEQ multiplex PCR. The sample comprises approximately 4,300 clones, roughly 80% of which are singletons, and 7% to 8.5% rests with the top ten. The graft tissue was processed, and this released both intraepithelial and lamina propria lymphocytes. There are 13 residues in the CDR3. Germline V lookup: CDR1 SGHRS, CDR2 YFSETQ. Trimming took off 4 bases at V and 0 bases at J, with 8 bases between the two ends.

Material: ileum tissue, obtained 9 days after transplant. The source of this sequence is a human patient who received an intestinal transplant, so some T cells may come from the graft donor. The rearrangement uses TRBV5-1 and TRBJ2-7, with D possibly matching TRBD1 (6 bases). The CDR3 spells CASSRDNSYEQYF. Written as DNA, the CDR3 is TGCGCCAGCAGCCGGGACAACTCCTACGAGCAGTACTTC.